Below are 17 T cell receptor beta chains sequenced from a single sample in a study of glioma-infiltrating T cells. The iRepertoire nested amplicon-rescue multiplex PCR amplified TCR alpha and beta CDR3s from RNA. TCRdb passed the multiplex PCR reads through MiXCR, listing each CDR3 protein once. The sample shows about 190,000 distinct CDR3 sequences, around 30% of them seen only once. The source material was glioma tissue, nonneoplastic brain tissue, or PBMCs (not recorded which). The receptors originated from a human donor with low-grade glioma or glioblastoma, undergoing nonglioma brain surgery, or in good health (not recorded which).

The chain recombines TRBV4-3 with TRBJ1-2, with D unresolved. Per the germline V gene, CDR1 is LGHNA and CDR2 is YSLEER. CDR3 length equals 15 residues. The V gene lost 0 bases and the J gene lost 6 bases, with 14 bases spanning the gap. The CDR3 reads CASSQEEAGLNGYTF. As DNA, the CDR3 is TGCGCCAGCAGCCAAGAAGAGGCGGGCTTAAATGGCTACACCTTC.

This clonotype was counted many times. The rearrangement joins TRBV7-3 to TRBJ1-2; the D gene is possibly TRBD1 (5 bases). The CDR3 contains 12 residues. Germline values: CDR1 SGHTA, CDR2 FQGTGA. V was clipped by 5 bases and J by 6 bases, with 10 bases between them. The CDR3 DNA reads TGTGCCAGCAGCCTGGTCAGGGATGGCTACACCTTC. This gives the protein CASSLVRDGYTF.

This clonotype showed up many times. The rearrangement uses TRBV20-1 and TRBJ2-1; the match to TRBD2 covers 14 bases. The CDR3 is 18 residues long. The trim removed 3 bases at V and 1 base at J, leaving 8 bases unmatched. CDR1 and CDR2 (germline): DFQATT, SNEGSKA (reference sequence). Written as DNA, the CDR3 is TGCAGTGCTAGTATGGGGACTAGCGGGAGCGGGTCCTACAATGAGCAGTTCTTC. Protein sequence: CSASMGTSGSGSYNEQFF.

As for this clonotype: A much larger clone sits a single nucleotide away, making a read error possible. The rearrangement joins TRBV7-9 to TRBJ2-7; the match to TRBD1 covers 7 bases. The CDR3 extends over 13 amino acids. Looked up from germline, CDR1 is SEHNR and CDR2 is FQNEAQ (reference sequence). CDR3 region: CASASTGVYEQCF. The CDR3 DNA sequence: TGTGCCAGCGCCTCCACAGGGGTCTACGAGCAGTGCTTC.

This clonotype showed up just a few times. The chain carries TRBV5-4 and TRBJ2-7, with D perhaps TRBD2 (6 bases). The CDR3 sequence is 14 residues long. Trimming removed 0 bases from V and 3 bases from J, with 10 bases in between. Germline values: CDR1 SGHNT, CDR2 YYREEE (reference sequence). In DNA form, the CDR3 reads TGTGCCAGCAGCTTGGCAGGGACTTTCTACGAGCAGTACTTC. It translates to CASSLAGTFYEQYF.

This clonotype showed up just a few times. The chain carries TRBV29-1 and TRBJ1-1; 7 bases fit TRBD1. J gave up 7 bases and V 7 bases, and 9 bases lay outside the gene matches. Germline V lookup: CDR1 SQVTM, CDR2 ANQGSEA. The CDR3 has 12 residues. The CDR3 DNA sequence: TGCAGCGGGGGGACAGTAAACCGTGAAGCTTTCTTT. This sequence encodes CSGGTVNREAFF. Together with reference TRBV29-1 and TRBJ1-1, the CDR3 gives the full variable domain: SAVISQKPSRDICQRGTSLTIQCQVDSQVTMMFWYRQQPGQSLTLIATANQGSEATYESGFVIDKFPISRPNLTFSTLTVSNMSPEDSSIYLCSGGTVNREAFFGQGTRLTVV.

There are many counts of this clonotype. This rearrangement joins TRBV6-2 or TRBV6-3 to TRBJ2-2, with 8 bases lining up with TRBD1. This CDR3 is built from 16 residues. V dropped 2 bases and J dropped 0; count of bases not matched to a gene: 2. Per germline, CDR1 MNHEY and CDR2 SVGEGT. The chain's CDR3 is CASSYPGGPNTGELFF. CDR3 nucleotide sequence: TGTGCCAGCAGTTACCCAGGGGGCCCGAACACCGGGGAGCTGTTTTTT.

This clonotype has a count of ten or more. V is TRBV19 and J is TRBJ1-1; weak D call: TRBD1 (5 bases). This CDR3 has 14 amino acids. Germline V CDR1 and CDR2: LNHDA, SQIVND (reference sequence). V was pared by 6 bases and J by 2 bases, with 13 bases between. CDR3 in amino acids: CASRMGGTNTEAFF. CDR3 sequence (DNA): TGTGCCAGTAGGATGGGGGGGACTAACACTGAAGCTTTCTTT.

There are many counts of this clonotype. The CDR3 sequence: CASSSTFSGTPFEKLFF. CDR3 sequence (DNA): TGTGCCAGCAGTTCGACGTTCTCCGGGACACCCTTTGAAAAACTGTTTTTT. The rearrangement links TRBV27 to TRBJ1-4; possible D gene TRBD1, 6 bases. This CDR3 region has 17 residues. The V gene lost 4 bases and the J gene lost 7 bases, with 22 bases spanning the gap. Per germline, CDR1 MNHEY and CDR2 SMNVEV (reference sequence).

This clonotype occurred many times. The chain employs TRBV7-9 and TRBJ2-5; D might be TRBD1 (5 bases). Germline assignment: CDR1 SEHNR and CDR2 FQNEAQ (reference sequence). The CDR3 loop spans 12 amino acids. The CDR3: CAIWERGETQYF. Here the CDR3 DNA reads TGTGCGATATGGGAAAGGGGAGAGACCCAGTACTTC.

This clonotype was seen only a few times. The chain links TRBV11-1 to TRBJ2-3; tentatively, D is TRBD1 (6 bases). The CDR3 consists of 16 residues. Germline values: CDR1 SGHAT, CDR2 FQDESV (reference sequence). V was trimmed by 8 bases and J by 3 bases, leaving 21 bases between them. The CDR3 loop reads CASGFGGAQWTDTQYF. CDR3 nucleotide sequence: TGTGCCAGCGGATTTGGGGGCGCGCAATGGACAGATACGCAGTATTTT.

As for this clonotype: A much larger clonotype is one base distant, so this may be a read error. The CDR3 loop reads CASSLVRSPLEQYF. CDR3 nucleotides: TGTGCCAGCAGCTTAGTTCGATCTCCCCTCGAGCAGTACTTC. The chain couples TRBV11-2 to TRBJ2-7; no reliable D call. The ends were cut back, 1 base at V and 6 bases at J, with 13 bases in the middle. The CDR3 is made up of 14 amino acids. Per germline, CDR1 SGHAT and CDR2 FQNNGV.

Turning to this clonotype: A junction boundary mismatches the germline segment, possibly from a read error. The genes are TRBV27 and TRBJ2-3; 10 positions agree with TRBD2. The germline gives CDR1 MNHEY, CDR2 SMNVEV (reference sequence). This CDR3 has 15 residues. The DNA for the CDR3 is TGTGCCGGCAGCTTAAGCGGGGGGGCCGCAGATACGCAGTATTTT. This sequence encodes CAGSLSGGAADTQYF.

This clonotype was detected many times. In DNA, the CDR3 is TGTGCCAGTAGATACACGGATACGCAGTATTTT. This encodes CASRYTDTQYF. The rearrangement uses TRBV19 and TRBJ2-3, with unresolved D. Germline lookup yields CDR1 LNHDA and CDR2 SQIVND (reference sequence). With 6 bases removed from V and 6 bases from J, the gap between germline ends came to 7 bases. The CDR3 totals 11 residues.

With regard to this clonotype: This clone may be a read error of a much larger clone one base away. The gene calls are TRBV2 and TRBJ1-1, with D unresolved. Germline CDR1 and CDR2: SNHLY and FYNNEI. Trimming took off 10 bases at V and 5 bases at J, with 8 bases between the two ends. The CDR3 loop spans 10 amino acids. CDR3 coding DNA: TGTGCCACCTCGAAGACTGAAGCTTTCTTT. Translation gives CATSKTEAFF.

The gene calls are TRBV24-1 and TRBJ1-5; a possible D gene is TRBD1 (6 bases). This CDR3 contains 16 residues. Looked up from germline, CDR1 is KGHDR and CDR2 is SFDVKD. The V end was cut by 2 bases, the J end by 4 bases, with 14 bases between. The CDR3 protein is CATSDYAGTPNQPQHF. In DNA form, the CDR3 reads TGTGCCACCAGTGATTACGCGGGGACACCTAATCAGCCCCAGCATTTT.

Notes on this clonotype: This may come from a read error, since a much larger clone is one base off. The chain is built from TRBV4-3 and TRBJ2-1, with D unclear. CDR1 LGHNA and CDR2 YSLEER come from the germline V gene. The V and J ends lost 7 bases and 0 bases respectively, with 4 bases between them. CDR3 length equals 12 residues. CDR3: CASKNSYNEQFF. For the CDR3, the DNA is TGCGCCAGCAAAAACTCCTACAATGAGCAGTTCTTC.